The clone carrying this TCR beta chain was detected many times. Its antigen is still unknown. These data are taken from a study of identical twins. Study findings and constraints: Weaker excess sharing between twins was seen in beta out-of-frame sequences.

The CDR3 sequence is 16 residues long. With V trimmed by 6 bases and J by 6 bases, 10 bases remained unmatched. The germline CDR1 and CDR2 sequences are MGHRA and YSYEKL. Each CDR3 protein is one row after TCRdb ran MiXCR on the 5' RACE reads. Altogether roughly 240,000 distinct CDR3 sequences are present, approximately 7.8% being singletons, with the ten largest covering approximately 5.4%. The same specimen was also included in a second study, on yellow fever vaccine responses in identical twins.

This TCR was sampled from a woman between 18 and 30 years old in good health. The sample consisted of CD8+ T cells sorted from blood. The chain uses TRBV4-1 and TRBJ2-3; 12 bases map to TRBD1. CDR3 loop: CASRNRDRGLADTQYF. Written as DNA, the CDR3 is TGCGCCAGCAGAAACCGGGACAGGGGGCTGGCGGATACGCAGTATTTT.